The 3 T cell receptor beta chains listed next were all sequenced from one sample in a study of Graves' ophthalmopathy and Graves' hyperthyroidism. The authors amplified TCR beta CDR3 regions from RNA transcripts. Investigators did first-round RT-PCR with HTBI primers, then second-round multiplex PCR. One entry per CDR3 protein, called by TCRdb with MiXCR from the multiplex PCR reads. The data contain a few hundred thousand distinct CDR3 sequences, 15% of them singletons. Input material: peripheral blood. The receptor set was obtained from a woman under 30 with stable Graves' hyperthyroidism.

In this sample, this clonotype turned up a few times. The chain is built from TRBV4-1 and TRBJ1-1, with D tentatively TRBD1 (6 bases). This CDR3 comprises 14 residues. With 5 bases removed from V and 4 bases from J, the gap between germline ends came to 14 bases. Germline CDR1 is MGHRA and CDR2 is YSYEKL. The CDR3 DNA follows: TGCGCCAGCAGCTCCCCCGGGGGCTTCACTGAAGCTTTCTTT. This translates into CASSSPGGFTEAFF.

This clonotype has ten or more counts. The rearrangement joins TRBV11-3 to TRBJ2-2; D ambiguous. Deletions cut 5 bases from V and 5 bases from J, with 9 bases between. Looked up from germline, CDR1 is SGHNT and CDR2 is YENEEA. The CDR3 has 13 residues. The CDR3 region has the DNA TGTGCCAGCAGCCCTATGGGGACCGGGGAGCTGTTTTTT. This sequence encodes CASSPMGTGELFF.

This clonotype has ten or more counts. The rearrangement links TRBV7-3 to TRBJ1-1; D not certain. The CDR3 loop spans 15 amino acids. Per germline, CDR1 SGHTA and CDR2 FQGTGA. The V gene lost 6 bases and the J gene lost 1 base, with 15 bases spanning the gap. The CDR3 protein is CASRLYPDGNTEAFF. The CDR3 nucleotides read TGTGCCAGCAGGTTATACCCGGACGGGAACACTGAAGCTTTCTTT.